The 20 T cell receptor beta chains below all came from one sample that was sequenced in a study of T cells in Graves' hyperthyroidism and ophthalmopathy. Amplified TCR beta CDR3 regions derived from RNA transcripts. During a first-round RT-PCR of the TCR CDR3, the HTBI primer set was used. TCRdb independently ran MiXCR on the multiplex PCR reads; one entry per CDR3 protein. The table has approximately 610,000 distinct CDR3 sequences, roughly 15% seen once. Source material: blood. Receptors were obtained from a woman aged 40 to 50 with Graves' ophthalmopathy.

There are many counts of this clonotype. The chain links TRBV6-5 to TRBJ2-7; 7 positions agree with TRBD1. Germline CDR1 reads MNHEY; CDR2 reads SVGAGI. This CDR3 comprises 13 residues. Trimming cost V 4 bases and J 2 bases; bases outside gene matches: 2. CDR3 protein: CASSFTGAYEQYF. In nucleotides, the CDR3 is TGTGCCAGCAGTTTTACAGGGGCCTACGAGCAGTACTTC.

CDR3 sequence (DNA): TGTGCCAGCAGTGTGGGGGGCCTTCAGTACTTC. Amino acid sequence: CASSVGGLQYF. The genes are TRBV6-2 or TRBV6-3 and TRBJ2-4; possibly TRBD1 or TRBD2 for D (6 bases each). This CDR3 has 11 residues. Germline CDR1 reads MNHEY; CDR2 reads SVGEGT. V was trimmed by 5 bases and J by 11 bases, leaving 10 bases between them.

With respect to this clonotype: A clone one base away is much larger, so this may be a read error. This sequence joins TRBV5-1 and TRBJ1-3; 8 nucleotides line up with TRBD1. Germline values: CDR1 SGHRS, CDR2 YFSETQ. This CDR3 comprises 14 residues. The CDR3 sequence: CTSSPTGDGNTIYF. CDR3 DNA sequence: TGCACCAGCAGCCCGACAGGGGACGGAAACACCATATATTTT.

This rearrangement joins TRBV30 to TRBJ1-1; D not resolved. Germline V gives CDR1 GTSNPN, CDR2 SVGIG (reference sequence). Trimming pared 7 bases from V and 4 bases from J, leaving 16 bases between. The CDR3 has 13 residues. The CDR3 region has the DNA TGTGCCTCGCGGACGGGAGCTGGCACTGAAGCTTTCTTT. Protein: CASRTGAGTEAFF.

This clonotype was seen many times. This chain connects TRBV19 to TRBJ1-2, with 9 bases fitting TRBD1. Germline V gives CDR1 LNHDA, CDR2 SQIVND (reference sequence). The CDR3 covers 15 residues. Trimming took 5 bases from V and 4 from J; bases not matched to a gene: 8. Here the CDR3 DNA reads TGTGCCAGTAGTCCCGGACAGGGGCCAACCTATGGCTACACCTTC. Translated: CASSPGQGPTYGYTF. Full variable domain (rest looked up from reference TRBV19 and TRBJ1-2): DGGITQSPKYLFRKEGQNVTLSCEQNLNHDAMYWYRQDPGQGLRLIYYSQIVNDFQKGDIAEGYSVSREKKESFPLTVTSAQKNPTAFYLCASSPGQGPTYGYTFGSGTRLTVV.

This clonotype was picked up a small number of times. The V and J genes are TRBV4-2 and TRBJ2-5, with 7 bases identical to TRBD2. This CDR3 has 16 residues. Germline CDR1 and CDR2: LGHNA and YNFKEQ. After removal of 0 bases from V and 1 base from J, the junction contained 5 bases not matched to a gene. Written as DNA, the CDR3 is TGTGCCAGCAGCCAAGATCCGGGGACTATCCAAGAGACCCAGTACTTC. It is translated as CASSQDPGTIQETQYF.

The DNA of the CDR3 is TGTGCCAGCAGTGAAGAACTAGCGGGAGGGCTAGAGACCCAGTACTTC. Residues: CASSEELAGGLETQYF. The gene calls are TRBV6-1 and TRBJ2-5, with 13 bases fitting TRBD2. Germline CDR1 and CDR2: MNHNS and SASEGT. This CDR3 region has 16 residues. Trimming removed 1 base from V and 4 bases from J; junction bases left unmatched: 3.

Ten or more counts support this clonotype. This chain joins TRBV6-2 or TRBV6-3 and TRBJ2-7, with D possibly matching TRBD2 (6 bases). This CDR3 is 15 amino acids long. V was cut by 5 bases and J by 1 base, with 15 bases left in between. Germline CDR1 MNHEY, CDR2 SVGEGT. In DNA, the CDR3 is TGTGCCAGCAGTCCGGGGAAGAGCGGGTCCTACGAGCAGTACTTC. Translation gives CASSPGKSGSYEQYF.

CDR3 residues: CASSIDLGQPTHGEQYF. The CDR3 region has the DNA TGTGCCAGTAGTATAGATCTCGGACAGCCCACTCACGGCGAGCAGTACTTC. The chain employs TRBV19 and TRBJ2-7; a weak D match, TRBD1 (6 bases). V lost 0 bases and J lost 6, with 21 bases in between. The CDR3 contains 17 residues. Germline values: CDR1 LNHDA, CDR2 SQIVND (reference sequence).

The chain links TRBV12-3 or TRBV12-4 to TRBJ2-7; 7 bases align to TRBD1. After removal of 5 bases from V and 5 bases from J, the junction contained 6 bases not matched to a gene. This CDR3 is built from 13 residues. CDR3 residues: CASSQGGPDEQYF. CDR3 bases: TGTGCCAGCAGTCAAGGGGGCCCGGACGAGCAGTACTTC.

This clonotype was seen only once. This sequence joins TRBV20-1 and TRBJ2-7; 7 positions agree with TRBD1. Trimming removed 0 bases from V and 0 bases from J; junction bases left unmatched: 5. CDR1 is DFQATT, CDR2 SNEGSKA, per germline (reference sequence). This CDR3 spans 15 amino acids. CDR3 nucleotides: TGCAGTGCTAGAGAGACAAGGGACAGCTCCTACGAGCAGTACTTC. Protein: CSARETRDSSYEQYF.

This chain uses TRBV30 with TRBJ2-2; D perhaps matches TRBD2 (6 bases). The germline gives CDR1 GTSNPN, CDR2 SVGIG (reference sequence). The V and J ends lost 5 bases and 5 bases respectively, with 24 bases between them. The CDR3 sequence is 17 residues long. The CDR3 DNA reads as TGTGCCTGGGTGCCACTTTTGAGGCGGGGTGGAACCGGGGAGCTGTTTTTT. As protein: CAWVPLLRRGGTGELFF.

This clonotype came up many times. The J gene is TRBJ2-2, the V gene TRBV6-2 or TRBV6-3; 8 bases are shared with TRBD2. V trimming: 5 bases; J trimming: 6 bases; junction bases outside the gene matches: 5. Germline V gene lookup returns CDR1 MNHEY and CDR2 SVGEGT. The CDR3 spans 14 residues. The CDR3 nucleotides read TGTGCCAGCAGTCTCAGCGGGAGCTCCGGGGAGCTGTTTTTT. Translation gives CASSLSGSSGELFF.

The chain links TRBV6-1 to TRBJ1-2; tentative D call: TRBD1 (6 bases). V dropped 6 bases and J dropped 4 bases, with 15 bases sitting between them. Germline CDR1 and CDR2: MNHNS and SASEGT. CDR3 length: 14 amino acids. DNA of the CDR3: TGTGCCAGCAGGGGACACCGAGACGTCTATGGCTACACCTTC. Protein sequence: CASRGHRDVYGYTF.

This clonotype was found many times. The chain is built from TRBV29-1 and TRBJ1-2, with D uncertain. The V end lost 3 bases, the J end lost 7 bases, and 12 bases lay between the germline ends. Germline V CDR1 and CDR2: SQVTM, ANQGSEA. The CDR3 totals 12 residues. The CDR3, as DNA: TGCAGCGTTGATGTCAGGATTCGTGGCTACACCTTC. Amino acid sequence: CSVDVRIRGYTF.

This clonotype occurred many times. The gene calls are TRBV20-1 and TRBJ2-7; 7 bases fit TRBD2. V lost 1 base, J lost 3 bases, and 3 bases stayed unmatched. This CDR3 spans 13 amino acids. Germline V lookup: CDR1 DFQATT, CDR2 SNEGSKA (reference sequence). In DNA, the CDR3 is TGCAGTGCTAGAGGGCTAGCGGACTACGAGCAGTACTTC. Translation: CSARGLADYEQYF.

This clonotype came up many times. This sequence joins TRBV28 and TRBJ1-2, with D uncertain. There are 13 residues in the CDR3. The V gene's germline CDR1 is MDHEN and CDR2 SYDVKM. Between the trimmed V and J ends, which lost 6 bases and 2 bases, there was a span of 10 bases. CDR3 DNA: TGTGCCAGCAGGGTCGGACGGAACTATGGCTACACCTTC. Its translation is CASRVGRNYGYTF.

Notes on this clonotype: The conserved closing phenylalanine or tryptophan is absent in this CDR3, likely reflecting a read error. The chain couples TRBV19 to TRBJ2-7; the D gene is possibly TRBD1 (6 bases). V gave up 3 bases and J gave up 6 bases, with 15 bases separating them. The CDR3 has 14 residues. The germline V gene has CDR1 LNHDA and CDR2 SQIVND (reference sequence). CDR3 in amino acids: CASSMAGAPFEQYS. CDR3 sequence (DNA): TGTGCCAGTAGTATGGCAGGGGCGCCTTTCGAGCAGTACTCC.

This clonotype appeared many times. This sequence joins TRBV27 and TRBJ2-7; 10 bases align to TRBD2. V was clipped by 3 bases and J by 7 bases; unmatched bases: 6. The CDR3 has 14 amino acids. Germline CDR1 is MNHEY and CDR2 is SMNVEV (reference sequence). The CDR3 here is CASSFSRTSGEQYF. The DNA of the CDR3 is TGTGCCAGCAGTTTTTCTAGGACTAGCGGTGAGCAGTACTTC.

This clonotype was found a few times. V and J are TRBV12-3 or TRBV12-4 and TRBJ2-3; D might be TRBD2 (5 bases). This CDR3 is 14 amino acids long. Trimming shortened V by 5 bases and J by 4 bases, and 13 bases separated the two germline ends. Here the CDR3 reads CASSVVGAADTQYF. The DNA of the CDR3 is TGTGCCAGCAGTGTTGTGGGAGCTGCAGATACGCAGTATTTT.